The clone carrying this T cell receptor (beta chain) was counted at least ten times. Its antigen is not identified. Construction of the TCRbeta library involved unique molecular identifiers. TCRdb processed the PCR reads anew with MiXCR; each CDR3 protein has one entry. This table holds hundreds of thousands of distinct CDR3 sequences, about 23% found once. This sample was included in a study of T-cell reconstitution after alpha-beta-depleted transplantation in children. Study conclusions and caveats: The study traced high day-60 TCRbeta diversity in some patients to surviving recipient T cells and thymic progenitors. It was reported that alpha-beta T cells came from several hundred expanded graft clones (about two months after transplant). Most T-cell counts and diversity one year after the transplant came from T cells that were newly produced.

With 1 base removed from V and 5 bases from J, the gap between germline ends came to 17 bases. This CDR3 contains 16 residues. The genes are TRBV12-3 or TRBV12-4 and TRBJ2-5; D is ambiguous. The starting material was PBMCs, mostly from graft donor cells, obtained 360 days after TCRalphabeta/CD19-depleted stem cell transplant. The source of this sequence is a boy in the first two years of life who had a stem cell transplant for acute myeloid leukemia, so the T cells may come from the graft donor. CDR3 coding DNA: TGTGCCAGCAGTTTAGGTTTCGCTGGGATTGGGGAGACCCAGTACTTC. Amino acid sequence: CASSLGFAGIGETQYF.